The rows below give T cell receptor beta chains drawn from one sample of a study of shared clonotypes between healthy human individuals. TCRdb keeps only in-frame clones here, not all; method: immunoSEQ multiplex PCR. This table has about 480,000 clones, about 75% appearing once. The sample comprised PBMCs. The receptors derive from a middle-aged woman in good health. Some clones in this sample may be carry-over from other donors' samples. The CDR3 runs from the conserved cysteine through the conserved F or W. A D gene is named only where the DNA matches it firmly. Only part of the rows carry a size: once, few, many, or a class if the clone is expanded.

v_call	d_call	clone_size	j_call	cdr3_aa	cdr3_nt
TRBV28	TRBD2	NA	TRBJ2-3	CASSPGLAFDTQYF	TGTGCCAGCAGTCCGGGACTAGCATTTGATACGCAGTATTTT
TRBV7-9	TRBD1	NA	TRBJ2-7	CASSPDRASPYEQYF	TGTGCCAGCAGCCCGGACAGGGCAAGCCCCTACGAGCAGTACTTC
TRBV9	TRBD1	NA	TRBJ2-6	CASSRYRGTGANVLTF	TGTGCCAGCAGCAGATACAGGGGTACTGGGGCCAACGTCCTGACTTTC
TRBV23-1	NA	NA	TRBJ2-3	CASSQSTSKGDTQYF	TGCGCCAGCAGTCAATCGACCTCCAAGGGGGATACGCAGTATTTT
TRBV30	TRBD2	NA	TRBJ2-7	CAWERDQPGEQYF	TGTGCCTGGGAGCGGGACCAACCTGGCGAGCAGTACTTC
TRBV7-9	TRBD1	NA	TRBJ1-4	CASSRWDRDEKLFF	TGTGCCAGCAGCCGTTGGGACAGGGATGAAAAACTGTTTTTT
TRBV28	NA	many	TRBJ2-4	CASSPGVTGFLAKNIQYF	TGTGCCAGCAGCCCGGGGGTGACGGGGTTCCTAGCCAAAAACATTCAGTACTTC
TRBV11-1	TRBD2	many	TRBJ2-1	CASSLSGTSGYNEQFF	TGTGCCAGCAGCTTAAGTGGGACTAGCGGATACAATGAGCAGTTCTTC
TRBV7-6	NA	NA	TRBJ1-1	CASSLSRNTEAFF	TGTGCCAGCAGCCTGAGTCGGAACACTGAAGCTTTCTTT
TRBV7-9	TRBD1	NA	TRBJ1-2	CASSLAGQLGGYTF	TGTGCCAGCAGCCTAGCGGGACAGCTCGGTGGCTACACCTTC
TRBV2	NA	NA	TRBJ1-2	CASSLGPYGYTF	TGTGCCAGCAGTTTGGGGCCCTATGGCTACACCTTC
TRBV27	NA	NA	TRBJ1-1	CASSRRRDTSNTEAFF	TGTGCCAGCAGCAGACGCCGGGACACTTCGAACACTGAAGCTTTCTTT
TRBV7-2	NA	NA	TRBJ1-2	CASSLESPYGYTF	TGTGCCAGCAGCTTAGAATCACCCTATGGCTACACCTTC
TRBV18	NA	NA	TRBJ1-2	CASSPNFREWGSGYTF	TGTGCCAGCTCACCAAACTTCCGGGAATGGGGTAGTGGCTACACCTTC
TRBV9	NA	NA	TRBJ2-2	CASSVVSGELFF	TGTGCCAGCAGCGTAGTGTCCGGGGAGCTGTTTTTT
TRBV28	TRBD2	NA	TRBJ2-1	CASSFPGLTYNEQFF	TGTGCCAGCAGTTTCCCGGGACTAACCTACAATGAGCAGTTCTTC
TRBV18	NA	NA	TRBJ2-3	CASSPWGTPSTDTQYF	TGTGCCAGCTCACCATGGGGCACACCTAGCACAGATACGCAGTATTTT
TRBV15	NA	NA	TRBJ2-3	CATSRQLEDTQYF	TGTGCCACCAGCAGACAACTGGAGGATACGCAGTATTTT
TRBV5-1	NA	NA	TRBJ2-2	CASSYGQLTNTGELFF	TGCGCCAGCAGCTACGGTCAGCTCACGAACACCGGGGAGCTGTTTTTT
TRBV5-1	NA	NA	TRBJ2-7	CASSLGRSGQAYEQYF	TGCGCCAGCAGCTTAGGTAGGAGTGGGCAGGCCTACGAGCAGTACTTC
TRBV28	TRBD1	NA	TRBJ2-2	CASSLVQGIAGELFF	TGTGCCAGCAGTTTGGTACAGGGGATCGCCGGGGAGCTGTTTTTT
TRBV27	TRBD1	NA	TRBJ1-1	CASSFEQGRTEAFF	TGTGCCAGCAGTTTTGAACAGGGGAGAACTGAAGCTTTCTTT
TRBV7-2	NA	NA	TRBJ2-3	CASSLEGTGQDTQYF	TGTGCCAGCAGCTTAGAAGGGACTGGCCAAGATACGCAGTATTTT
TRBV27	TRBD2	NA	TRBJ2-1	CASSFPGLAGTYNEQFF	TGTGCCAGCAGTTTCCCGGGACTAGCGGGAACCTACAATGAGCAGTTCTTC
TRBV2	NA	NA	TRBJ2-6	CASSAEQANVLTF	TGTGCCAGCAGTGCCGAGCAGGCCAACGTCCTGACTTTC
TRBV7-9	NA	NA	TRBJ2-1	CASSLSSMGDNEQFF	TGTGCCAGCAGCTTGAGTTCTATGGGAGACAATGAGCAGTTCTTC
TRBV27	TRBD1	NA	TRBJ1-5	CASRSQGAGFNQPQHF	TGTGCCAGCAGATCACAGGGGGCAGGATTCAATCAGCCCCAGCATTTT
TRBV6-4	TRBD2	NA	TRBJ2-7	CASSDFSFGLAGGPYEQYF	TGTGCCAGCAGTGACTTTTCTTTCGGACTAGCGGGAGGTCCCTACGAGCAGTACTTC
TRBV19	NA	NA	TRBJ2-6	CATSGVFNSGANVLTF	TGTGCCACCAGTGGGGTATTTAACTCTGGGGCCAACGTCCTGACTTTC
TRBV18	TRBD2	NA	TRBJ2-1	CASSPPSGRGEQFF	TGTGCCAGCTCACCTCCTAGCGGGAGGGGTGAGCAGTTCTTC
TRBV5-1	NA	NA	TRBJ2-1	CASSSAIEQFF	TGCGCCAGCAGCTCTGCGATCGAGCAGTTCTTC